The 8 T cell receptor beta chains given below trace back to one sample, sequenced in a study of CD8+ T cells in alopecia areata. Treatment of the sample: oral pan-JAK inhibitor, 5-10 mg twice daily. Sequencing templates came from extracted RNA that was reverse transcribed into cDNA. Assay: immunoSEQ multiplex PCR; the TCRdb copy retains only in-frame clones and omits some. The table has 50,000 to 65,000 clones, about half seen once. The material sequenced was CD8+ T cells sorted from blood, taken at approximately week 37, from a patient treated with tofacitinib. These receptors all come from a human donor with alopecia areata.

In this sample, this clone turned up a few times. The chain uses TRBV7-9 and TRBJ2-7; the D is unclear. The CDR3 runs to 12 residues. The germline gives CDR1 SEHNR, CDR2 FQNEAQ (reference sequence). Between the trimmed V and J ends, which lost 7 bases and 5 bases, there was a span of 12 bases. The CDR3 bases are TGTGCCAGCAACCGATGGGGTGACGAGCAGTACTTC. Translation gives CASNRWGDEQYF.

This clone has just a few counts. The CDR3: CASSQTLVMAEAFF. DNA for the CDR3: TGCGCCAGCAGCCAAACCCTGGTTATGGCTGAAGCTTTCTTT. The V call is TRBV4-3, the J call TRBJ1-1; no clear D gene. From germline, CDR1 is LGHNA and CDR2 YSLEER. V was pared by 2 bases and J by 6 bases, with 13 bases between. The CDR3 runs to 14 residues.

This chain links TRBV9 with TRBJ2-3; 7 bases agree with TRBD2. The length of the CDR3 is 15 residues. The germline V gene encodes CDR1 SGDLS and CDR2 YYNGEE. The ends lost 4 bases at V and 2 bases at J; junction bases unmatched: 7. The CDR3 region is CASSPRTRNTDTQYF. In nucleotides, the CDR3 is TGTGCCAGCAGCCCTCGGACTAGGAACACAGATACGCAGTATTTT.

This clone was seen a handful of times. V is TRBV4-1 and J is TRBJ2-5, with 11 bases aligning to TRBD2. Germline CDR1 MGHRA, CDR2 YSYEKL. The ends lost 3 bases at V and 0 bases at J; junction bases unmatched: 3. The CDR3 consists of 16 residues. This CDR3 is CASSQQTSGNQETQYF. In DNA, the CDR3 is TGCGCCAGCAGCCAGCAGACTAGCGGGAACCAAGAGACCCAGTACTTC.

The CDR3: CASSLLAGGRLAGANVLTF. CDR3 sequence (DNA): TGTGCCAGCAGCTTACTAGCGGGAGGTCGCCTAGCCGGGGCCAACGTCCTGACTTTC. This chain uses TRBV11-2 with TRBJ2-6; TRBD2 matches at 11 bases. The CDR3 runs 19 residues. Germline V lookup: CDR1 SGHAT, CDR2 FQNNGV. V lost 2 bases to trimming and J lost 4 bases; unmatched junction nucleotides: 10.

There are a few counts of this clone. The rearrangement joins TRBV29-1 to TRBJ1-4, with 12 bases identical to TRBD1. This CDR3 is built from 13 residues. Germline V gene lookup returns CDR1 SQVTM and CDR2 ANQGSEA. Trimming took 6 bases from V and 14 from J; bases not matched to a gene: 10. CDR3 nucleotide sequence: TGCAGCGTGACCGGGACAGGGGGCGCGGGGCTGTTTTTT. Protein: CSVTGTGGAGLFF.

This clone came up many times. This rearrangement joins TRBV5-1 to TRBJ2-1; 10 bases are shared with TRBD1. CDR1 is SGHRS and CDR2 is YFSETQ in the germline V gene. The CDR3 has 15 residues. V lost 3 bases, J lost 8 bases, and 8 bases stayed unmatched. The CDR3 sequence: CASSSGTGEVDEQFF. The CDR3 DNA follows: TGCGCCAGCAGCTCCGGGACAGGGGAAGTCGATGAGCAGTTCTTC.

The chain employs TRBV6-5 and TRBJ2-1, with a tentative D call TRBD2 (6 bases). Trimming left V 6 bases short and J 9 bases short, with 12 bases between. The germline CDR1 and CDR2 sequences are MNHEY and SVGAGI. The CDR3 is 12 residues long. DNA of the CDR3: TGTGCCAGCAGACTAGCTGGGTTTGAGCAGTTCTTC. Its protein product is CASRLAGFEQFF.